The clone carrying this T cell receptor (beta chain) was seen just once. No antigen is known for it. This CDR3 comprises 14 residues. Germline assignment: CDR1 MGHRA and CDR2 YSYEKL. The V end lost 0 bases, the J end lost 4 bases, and 9 bases lay between the germline ends. These data are taken from a study of T cell responses to AZD1222 COVID-19 vaccine. General study results and limits: Regions left unmutated in variants are reportedly the target of nearly half of spike-specific TCRs. Repertoires were sampled only after the peak T cell response.

Repertoires were generated with immunoSEQ multiplex PCR, while TCRdb's copy carries only in-frame clones and drops some. The profile shows more than 95,000 clones, over 75% of them singletons. This chain links TRBV4-1 with TRBJ1-2, with D unresolved. This clonotype was obtained from an adult in good health. The material sequenced was peripheral blood, taken on day 0 of AZD1222 vaccination. The CDR3 DNA reads TGCGCCAGCAGCCAAGAGGAGGGTCCCTATGGCTACACCTTC. It is translated as CASSQEEGPYGYTF.